This TCR beta chain was observed in a study of shared clonotypes between healthy human individuals. Profiling relied on immunoSEQ multiplex PCR, and the TCRdb table lists in-frame clones only, not all of them. This table has approximately 740,000 clones, around 93% appearing once. Naive-designated CD8 cells lacked CD45RO, were positively enriched for CCR7, and omitted terminally differentiated effector memory CD45RA+ cells. CDR1 and CDR2 from the germline V gene are LNHDA and SQIVND (reference sequence). The ends were cut back, 3 bases at V and 8 bases at J, with 10 bases in the middle. This CDR3 spans 13 amino acids.

The V gene is TRBV19, the J gene TRBJ1-4; no firm D call. The sequenced sample consisted of naive CD8+ T cells sorted from blood. This clonotype was sampled from a man aged 30 to 39 in good health. CDR3 sequence: CASSMLWEEKLFF. The CDR3, as DNA: TGTGCCAGTAGTATGTTATGGGAGGAAAAACTGTTTTTT.